This T cell receptor (beta chain) was obtained from a study of T-cell memory formation after mild COVID-19. About the study: Clusters were largely donor specific.

In germline, CDR1 is ENHRY, CDR2 SYGVKD. This CDR3 region has 15 residues. V trimming: 10 bases; J trimming: 0 bases; junction bases outside the gene matches: 10. UMIs and sample barcodes were carried by the TCR alpha and TCR beta cDNA libraries that 5'RACE produced using constant-segment primers. TCRdb re-called the 5' RACE reads with MiXCR, one entry per CDR3 protein. The sample holds just under 350,000 distinct CDR3 sequences, over 10% seen once. Study-level findings and limits: There was a balanced CD4/CD8 profile in clones contracting day 15 to 85, and later expanders leaned CD4+. A subset of responding clones appeared in pre-infection memory, suggesting cross-reactive memory joined.

With regard to this clonotype: As yet, its antigen is unknown.

The V and J genes are TRBV10-3 and TRBJ2-7; the match to TRBD1 covers 9 bases. The material sequenced was PBMCs or a T cell subset sorted from them (not recorded which). The clonotype comes from a man in his late teens or twenties who had mild COVID-19 (a few samples of this study predate the infection). Cell type and time point are not known. CDR3 protein: CATSGQGEISYEQYF. CDR3 coding DNA: TGTGCCACCTCGGGACAGGGCGAAATCTCCTACGAGCAGTACTTC.